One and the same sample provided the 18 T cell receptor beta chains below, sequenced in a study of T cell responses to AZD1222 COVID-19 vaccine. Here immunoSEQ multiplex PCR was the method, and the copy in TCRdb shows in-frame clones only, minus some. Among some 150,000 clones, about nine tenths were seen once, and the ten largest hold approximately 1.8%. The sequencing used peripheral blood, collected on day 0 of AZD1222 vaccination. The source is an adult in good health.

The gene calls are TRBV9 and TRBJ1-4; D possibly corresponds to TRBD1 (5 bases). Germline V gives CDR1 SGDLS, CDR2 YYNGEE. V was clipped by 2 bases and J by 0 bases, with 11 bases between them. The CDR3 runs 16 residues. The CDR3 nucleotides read TGTGCCAGCAGCGTCGGGGCACCTGCAACTAATGAAAAACTGTTTTTT. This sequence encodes CASSVGAPATNEKLFF. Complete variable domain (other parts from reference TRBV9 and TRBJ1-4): DSGVTQTPKHLITATGQRVTLRCSPRSGDLSVYWYQQSLDQGLQFLIQYYNGEERAKGNILERFSAQQFPDLHSELNLSSLELGDSALYFCASSVGAPATNEKLFFGSGTQLSVL.

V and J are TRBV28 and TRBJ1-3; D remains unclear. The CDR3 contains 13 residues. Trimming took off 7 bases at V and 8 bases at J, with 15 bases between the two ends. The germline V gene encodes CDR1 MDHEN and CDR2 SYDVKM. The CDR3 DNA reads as TGTGCCAGCAAGGGCAGACTCGATGACACCATATATTTT. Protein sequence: CASKGRLDDTIYF.

CDR3: CASSLAPSDTEAFF. In DNA, the CDR3 is TGTGCCAGCAGCTTAGCGCCCTCCGACACTGAAGCTTTCTTT. V is TRBV7-9 and J is TRBJ1-1; D call uncertain. V dropped 0 bases and J dropped 3 bases, with 8 bases sitting between them. Germline values: CDR1 SEHNR, CDR2 FQNEAQ (reference sequence). The CDR3 loop spans 14 amino acids.

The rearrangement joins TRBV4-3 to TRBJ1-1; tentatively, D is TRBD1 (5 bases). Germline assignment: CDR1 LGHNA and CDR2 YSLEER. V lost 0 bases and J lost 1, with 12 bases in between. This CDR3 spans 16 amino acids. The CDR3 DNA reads TGCGCCAGCAGCCAAGATCAGGGATACTGGAACACTGAAGCTTTCTTT. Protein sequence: CASSQDQGYWNTEAFF.

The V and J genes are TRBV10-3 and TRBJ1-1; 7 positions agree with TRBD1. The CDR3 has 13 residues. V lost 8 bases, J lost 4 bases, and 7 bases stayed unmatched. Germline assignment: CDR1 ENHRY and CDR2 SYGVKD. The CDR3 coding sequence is TGTGCCATCGCCAGACAGGGAGTCACTGAAGCTTTCTTT. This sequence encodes CAIARQGVTEAFF.

CDR3: CASSQEVGDTQYF. CDR3 sequence (DNA): TGCGCCAGCAGCCAAGAGGTTGGAGATACGCAGTATTTT. The chain is built from TRBV4-3 and TRBJ2-3, with D unresolved. This CDR3 is 13 amino acids long. Germline V gene lookup returns CDR1 LGHNA and CDR2 YSLEER. With 0 bases removed from V and 5 bases from J, the gap between germline ends came to 6 bases.

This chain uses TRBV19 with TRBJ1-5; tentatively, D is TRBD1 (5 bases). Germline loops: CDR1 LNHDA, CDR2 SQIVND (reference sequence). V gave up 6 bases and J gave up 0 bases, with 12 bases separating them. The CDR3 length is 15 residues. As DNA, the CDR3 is TGTGCCAGTAGCGTCGGACATTATAGCAATCAGCCCCAGCATTTT. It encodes CASSVGHYSNQPQHF.

The CDR3 bases are TGTGCCAGCAGCTTAGCGACAGTTACCCTCTCCTACGAGCAGTACTTC. This gives the protein CASSLATVTLSYEQYF. V and J are TRBV11-2 and TRBJ2-7; possible D gene TRBD1, 5 bases. Germline V gene sequence: CDR1 SGHAT, CDR2 FQNNGV. The CDR3 spans 16 residues. V was clipped by 1 base and J by 0 bases, with 13 bases between them.

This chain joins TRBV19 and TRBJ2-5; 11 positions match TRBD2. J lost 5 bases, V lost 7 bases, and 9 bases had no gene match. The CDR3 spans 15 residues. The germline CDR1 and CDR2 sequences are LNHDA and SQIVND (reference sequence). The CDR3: CASMNSGRARETQYF. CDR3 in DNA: TGTGCCAGTATGAATAGCGGGAGGGCCAGGGAGACCCAGTACTTC.

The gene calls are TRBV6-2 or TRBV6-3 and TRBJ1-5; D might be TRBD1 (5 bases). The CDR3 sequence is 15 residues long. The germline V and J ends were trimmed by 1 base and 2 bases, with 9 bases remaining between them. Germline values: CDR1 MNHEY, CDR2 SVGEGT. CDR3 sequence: CASSYYGAGNQPQHF. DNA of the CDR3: TGTGCCAGCAGTTACTACGGGGCCGGCAATCAGCCCCAGCATTTT.

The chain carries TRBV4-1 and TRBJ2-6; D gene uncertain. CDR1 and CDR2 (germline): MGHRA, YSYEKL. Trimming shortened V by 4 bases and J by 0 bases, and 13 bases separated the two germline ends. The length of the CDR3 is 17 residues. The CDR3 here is CASSLMVSYSGANVLTF. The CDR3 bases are TGCGCCAGCAGCCTAATGGTTTCTTACTCTGGGGCCAACGTCCTGACTTTC.

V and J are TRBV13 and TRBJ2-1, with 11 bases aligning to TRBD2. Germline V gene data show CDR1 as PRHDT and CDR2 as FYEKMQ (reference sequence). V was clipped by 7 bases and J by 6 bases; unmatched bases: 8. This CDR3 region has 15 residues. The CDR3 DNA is TGTGCCAGCACCCTTAGCGGGAGGGCCTCCAATGAGCAGTTCTTC. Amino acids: CASTLSGRASNEQFF.

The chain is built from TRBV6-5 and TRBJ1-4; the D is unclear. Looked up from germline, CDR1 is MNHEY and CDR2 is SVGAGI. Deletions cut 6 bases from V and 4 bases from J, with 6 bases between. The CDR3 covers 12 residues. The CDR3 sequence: CASRGVNEKLFF. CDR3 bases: TGTGCCAGCAGGGGAGTTAATGAAAAACTGTTTTTT.

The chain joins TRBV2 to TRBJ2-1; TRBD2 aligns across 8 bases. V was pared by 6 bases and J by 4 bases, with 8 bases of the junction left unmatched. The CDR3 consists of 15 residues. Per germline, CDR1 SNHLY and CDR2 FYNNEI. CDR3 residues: CASSQREMRYNEQFF. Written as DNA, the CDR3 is TGTGCCAGCAGCCAGCGGGAGATGAGGTACAATGAGCAGTTCTTC.

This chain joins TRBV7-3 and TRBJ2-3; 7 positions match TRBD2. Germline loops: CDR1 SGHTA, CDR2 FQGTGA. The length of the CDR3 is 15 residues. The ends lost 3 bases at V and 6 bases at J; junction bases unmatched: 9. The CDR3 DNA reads TGTGCCAGCAGCTTTATGGGCGGGGGAGACGATACGCAGTATTTT. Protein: CASSFMGGGDDTQYF.

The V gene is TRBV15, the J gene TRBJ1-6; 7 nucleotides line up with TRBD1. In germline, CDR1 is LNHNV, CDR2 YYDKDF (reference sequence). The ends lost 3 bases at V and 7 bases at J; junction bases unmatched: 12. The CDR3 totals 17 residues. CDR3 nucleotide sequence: TGTGCCACCAGCAGCGCCCGCAGACAGGGCGAGAATTCACCCCTCCACTTT. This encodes CATSSARRQGENSPLHF. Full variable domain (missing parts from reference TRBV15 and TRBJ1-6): DAMVIQNPRYQVTQFGKPVTLSCSQTLNHNVMYWYQQKSSQAPKLLFHYYDKDFNNEADTPDNFQSRRPNTSFCFLDIRSPGLGDTAMYLCATSSARRQGENSPLHFGNGTRLTVT.

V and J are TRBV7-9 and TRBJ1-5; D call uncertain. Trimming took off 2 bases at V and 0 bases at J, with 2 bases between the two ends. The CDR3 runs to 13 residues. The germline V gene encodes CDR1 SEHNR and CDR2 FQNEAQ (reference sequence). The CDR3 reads CASSLNSNQPQHF. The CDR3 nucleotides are TGTGCCAGCAGCTTAAATAGCAATCAGCCCCAGCATTTT.

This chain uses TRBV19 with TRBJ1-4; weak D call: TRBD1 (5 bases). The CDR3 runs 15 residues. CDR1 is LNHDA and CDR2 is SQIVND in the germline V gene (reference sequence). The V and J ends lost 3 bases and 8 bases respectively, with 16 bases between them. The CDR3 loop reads CASSIGGSRSEKLFF. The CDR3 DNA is TGTGCCAGTAGTATTGGGGGATCCCGGAGCGAAAAACTGTTTTTT. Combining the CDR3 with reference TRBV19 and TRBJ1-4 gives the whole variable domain DGGITQSPKYLFRKEGQNVTLSCEQNLNHDAMYWYRQDPGQGLRLIYYSQIVNDFQKGDIAEGYSVSREKKESFPLTVTSAQKNPTAFYLCASSIGGSRSEKLFFGSGTQLSVL.